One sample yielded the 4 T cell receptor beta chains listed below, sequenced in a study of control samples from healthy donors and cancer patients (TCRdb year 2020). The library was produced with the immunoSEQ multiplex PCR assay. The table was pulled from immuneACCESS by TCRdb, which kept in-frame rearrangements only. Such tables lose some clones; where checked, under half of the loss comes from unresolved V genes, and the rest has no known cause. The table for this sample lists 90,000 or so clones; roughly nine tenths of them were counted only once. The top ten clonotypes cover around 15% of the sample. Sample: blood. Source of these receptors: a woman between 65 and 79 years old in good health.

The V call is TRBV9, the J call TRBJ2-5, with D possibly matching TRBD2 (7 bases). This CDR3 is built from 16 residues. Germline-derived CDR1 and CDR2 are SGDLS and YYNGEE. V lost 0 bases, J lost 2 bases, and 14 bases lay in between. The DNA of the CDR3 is TGTGCCAGCAGCGTAGGGGAGGGAAGGGGGCAAGAGACCCAGTACTTC. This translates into CASSVGEGRGQETQYF.

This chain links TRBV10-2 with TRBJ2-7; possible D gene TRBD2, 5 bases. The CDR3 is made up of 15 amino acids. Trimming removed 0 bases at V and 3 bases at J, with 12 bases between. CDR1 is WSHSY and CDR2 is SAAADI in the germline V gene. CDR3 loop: CASSESSGSNYEQYF. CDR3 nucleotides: TGCGCCAGCAGTGAGTCCTCGGGGTCTAACTACGAGCAGTACTTC.

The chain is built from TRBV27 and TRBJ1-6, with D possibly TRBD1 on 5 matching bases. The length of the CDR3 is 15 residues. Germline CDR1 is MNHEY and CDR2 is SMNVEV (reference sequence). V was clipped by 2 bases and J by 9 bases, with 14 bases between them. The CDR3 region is CASSLKDTHISPLHF. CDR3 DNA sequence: TGTGCCAGCAGTTTAAAGGACACCCATATTTCACCCCTCCACTTT.

In nucleotides, the CDR3 is TGCAGCGTTTCGGACGGAGGCACTGAAGCTTTCTTT. Amino acids: CSVSDGGTEAFF. V gene TRBV29-1 combines with J gene TRBJ1-1; no clear D. V dropped 5 bases and J dropped 4 bases, with 11 bases sitting between them. The CDR3 is 12 residues long. Per the germline V gene, CDR1 is SQVTM and CDR2 is ANQGSEA.